The rows below give T cell receptor beta chains drawn from one sample of a study of blood T cell repertoires in COVID-19. Measured with immunoSEQ multiplex PCR; TCRdb has only the in-frame clones, and not every one. The sample shows fewer than 350,000 clones, more than 80% of them seen only once. Sequenced sample: PBMCs or T cells enriched from blood (not recorded which). All receptors come from a woman in her 30s with acute COVID-19. The CDR3 runs from the conserved cysteine through the conserved F or W. Fields, in order: clone size, D gene, V gene, J gene, CDR3 DNA, CDR3 protein. D genes are given only for firm matches. Not all rows give a size; the values are once, few, many and, for expanded clones, a class.

.	TRBD1	TRBV18	TRBJ2-2	TGTGCCAGCTCACCATCGACAGGGGCTAGTACCGGGGAGCTGTTTTTT	CASSPSTGASTGELFF
few	TRBD1	TRBV9	TRBJ1-2	TGTGCCAGCAGCGAGGGGCAGGGGGGAATGAATGGCTACACCTTC	CASSEGQGGMNGYTF
.	TRBD1	TRBV7-6	TRBJ2-2	TGTGCCAGCAGCTCCGGCCAGGGGGCCGGGGAGCTGTTTTTT	CASSSGQGAGELFF
.	TRBD1	TRBV2	TRBJ1-4	TGTGCCAGCACCTGGGACAGCTATGAAAAACTGTTTTTT	CASTWDSYEKLFF
.	TRBD2	TRBV3-1/TRBV3-2	TRBJ2-3	TGTGCCAGCAGCCACGGGACTAGCGCAGATACGCAGTATTTT	CASSHGTSADTQYF
.	TRBD1	TRBV9	TRBJ2-6	TGTGCCAGCAGCGGTGGACAGGGCGCAATTTGGGCTGGGGCCAACGTCCTGACTTTC	CASSGGQGAIWAGANVLTF
.	.	TRBV7-2	TRBJ1-6	TGTGCCAGCAGCTTGGGGACCGCAGGGGTTAATTCACCCCTCCACTTT	CASSLGTAGVNSPLHF
once	TRBD1	TRBV7-9	TRBJ1-1	TGTGCCAGCAGCCCGCCTACTGACAGGGAGGCTTTCTTT	CASSPPTDREAFF
.	TRBD1	TRBV19	TRBJ1-4	TGTGCCAGCGGGGGACAGGGGGCTTCTCGAGGAGAAAAACTGTTTTTT	CASGGQGASRGEKLFF
.	TRBD2	TRBV7-2	TRBJ2-2	TGTGCCAGCAGCGACACCGGGACTAGCGGGATAGCCGGGGAGCTGTTTTTT	CASSDTGTSGIAGELFF
.	TRBD1	TRBV27	TRBJ1-2	TGTGCCAGCAGTTTAATGACAGGGCGAGGCTACACCTTC	CASSLMTGRGYTF
.	.	TRBV24-1	TRBJ2-7	TGTGCCACCAGTGGAGGGTCCCCCTACGAGCAGTACTTC	CATSGGSPYEQYF
.	TRBD1	TRBV16	TRBJ2-1	TGTGCCAGCAGCGTGGCAGGGGGCTCCTACAATGAGCAGTTCTTC	CASSVAGGSYNEQFF
.	.	TRBV9	TRBJ2-1	TGTGCCAGCACCCTAGAGGGCGCTAGCTCCTACAATGAGCAGTTCTTC	CASTLEGASSYNEQFF
.	.	TRBV7-2	TRBJ2-1	TGTGCCAGCAGCGTTACCGGGGCCTACAATGAGCAGTTCTTC	CASSVTGAYNEQFF
.	TRBD2	TRBV2	TRBJ2-1	TGTGCCAGGAAGACTAGCGGGAGGGCCCACAATGAGCAGTTCTTC	CARKTSGRAHNEQFF
.	.	TRBV6-2/TRBV6-3	TRBJ2-7	TGTGCCAGCAGTCCCCCTGGAGGGACCCTCCCCTACGAGCAGTACTTC	CASSPPGGTLPYEQYF